This T cell receptor beta chain was sequenced for a study of blood T cell repertoires in COVID-19. About the study: Acute and convalescent COVID-19 samples came from the United States, Italy and Spain.

Seattle patients were enrolled during active infection and followed longitudinally. Trimming took 5 bases from V and 6 from J; bases not matched to a gene: 13. Germline V gives CDR1 KGHDR, CDR2 SFDVKD. The CDR3 totals 18 residues. Per the original methods: Estimates of nucleated cell counts were drawn from the amplification of reference gene primers. The repertoire was sequenced with immunoSEQ multiplex PCR; TCRdb's copy has only in-frame clones and lacks some. That table is the source of V, J and clone size, and D and trimming were worked out from the DNA. This sample has roughly 80,000 clones; roughly nine tenths occur once, and the top ten carry about 2.5%.

This chain connects TRBV24-1 to TRBJ2-2, with 11 bases aligning to TRBD2. The sample taken for sequencing was peripheral blood. This clonotype was sampled from a man aged 45-65 years with COVID-19, enrolled during active disease. This CDR3 reads CATSAKGVTSGTSGELFF. CDR3 in DNA: TGTGCCACCAGTGCCAAAGGGGTGACTAGCGGGACCTCCGGGGAGCTGTTTTTT.